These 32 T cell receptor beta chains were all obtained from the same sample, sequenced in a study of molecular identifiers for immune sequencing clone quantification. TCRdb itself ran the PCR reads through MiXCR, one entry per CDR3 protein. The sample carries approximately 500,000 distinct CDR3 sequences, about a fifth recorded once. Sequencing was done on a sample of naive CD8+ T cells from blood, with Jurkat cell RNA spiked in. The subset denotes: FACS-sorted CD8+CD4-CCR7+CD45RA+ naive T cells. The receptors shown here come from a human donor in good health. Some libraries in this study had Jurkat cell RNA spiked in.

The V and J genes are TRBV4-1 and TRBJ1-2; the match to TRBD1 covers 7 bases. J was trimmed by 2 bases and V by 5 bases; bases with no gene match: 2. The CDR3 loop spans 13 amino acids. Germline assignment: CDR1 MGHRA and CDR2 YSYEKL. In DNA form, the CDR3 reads TGCGCCAGCAGCTGGGGACAGAACTATGGCTACACCTTC. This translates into CASSWGQNYGYTF.

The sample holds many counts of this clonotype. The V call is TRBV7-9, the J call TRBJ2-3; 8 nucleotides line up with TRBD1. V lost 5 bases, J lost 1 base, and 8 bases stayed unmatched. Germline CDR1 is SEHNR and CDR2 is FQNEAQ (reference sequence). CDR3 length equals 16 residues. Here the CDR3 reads CASSATGGKGTDTQYF. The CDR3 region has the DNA TGTGCCAGCAGCGCCACAGGGGGGAAAGGCACAGATACGCAGTATTTT.

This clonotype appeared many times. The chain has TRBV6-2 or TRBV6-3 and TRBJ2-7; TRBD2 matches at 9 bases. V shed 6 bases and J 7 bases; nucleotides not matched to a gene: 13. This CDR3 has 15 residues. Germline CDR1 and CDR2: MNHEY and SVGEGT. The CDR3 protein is CASSPFKREVQEQYF. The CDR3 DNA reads TGTGCCAGCAGCCCCTTCAAGCGGGAGGTACAGGAGCAGTACTTC.

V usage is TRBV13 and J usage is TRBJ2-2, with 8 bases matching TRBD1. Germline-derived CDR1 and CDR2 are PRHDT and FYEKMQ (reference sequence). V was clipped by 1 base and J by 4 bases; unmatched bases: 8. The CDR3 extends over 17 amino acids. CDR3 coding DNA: TGTGCCAGCAGCTTAGCCAGGGGGCATAATGTCACCGGGGAGCTGTTTTTT. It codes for CASSLARGHNVTGELFF.

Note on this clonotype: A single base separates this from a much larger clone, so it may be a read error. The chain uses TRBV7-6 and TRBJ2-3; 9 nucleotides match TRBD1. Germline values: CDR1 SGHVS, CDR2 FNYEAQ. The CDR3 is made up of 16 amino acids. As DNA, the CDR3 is TGTGCCAGCAGCTTAGTCCGGCGACAGGGGGTAGATACGCGGTATTTT. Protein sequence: CASSLVRRQGVDTRYF.

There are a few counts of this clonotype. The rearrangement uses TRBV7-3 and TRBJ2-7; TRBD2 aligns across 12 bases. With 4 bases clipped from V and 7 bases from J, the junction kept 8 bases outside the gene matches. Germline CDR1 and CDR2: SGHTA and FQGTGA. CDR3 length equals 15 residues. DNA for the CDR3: TGTGCCAGCAGCTCCGGACTAGCGGGATGGGAGGAGCAGTACTTC. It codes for CASSSGLAGWEEQYF.

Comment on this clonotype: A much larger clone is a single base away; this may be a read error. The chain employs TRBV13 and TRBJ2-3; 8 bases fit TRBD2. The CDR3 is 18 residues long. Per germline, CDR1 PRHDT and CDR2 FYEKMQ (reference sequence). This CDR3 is CVSSSREAGEPYTDTQYF. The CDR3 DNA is TGTGTCAGCAGCAGCAGGGAAGCGGGGGAACCCTACACAGATACGCAGTATTTT.

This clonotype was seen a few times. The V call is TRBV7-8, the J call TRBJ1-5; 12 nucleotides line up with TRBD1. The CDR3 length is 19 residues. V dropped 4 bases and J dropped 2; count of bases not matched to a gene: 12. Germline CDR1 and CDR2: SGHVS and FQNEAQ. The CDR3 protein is CASSSDRDRGQWGNQPQHF. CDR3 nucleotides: TGTGCCAGCAGCTCAGATCGGGACAGGGGGCAATGGGGCAATCAGCCCCAGCATTTT.

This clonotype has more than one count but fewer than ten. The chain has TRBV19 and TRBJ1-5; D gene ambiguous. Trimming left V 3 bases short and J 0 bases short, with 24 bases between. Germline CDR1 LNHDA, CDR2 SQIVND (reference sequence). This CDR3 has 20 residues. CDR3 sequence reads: CASSMVALILGRHSNQPQHF. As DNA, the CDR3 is TGTGCCAGTAGTATGGTTGCTTTGATTTTGGGCAGACATAGCAATCAGCCCCAGCATTTT. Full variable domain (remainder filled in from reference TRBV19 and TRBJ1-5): DGGITQSPKYLFRKEGQNVTLSCEQNLNHDAMYWYRQDPGQGLRLIYYSQIVNDFQKGDIAEGYSVSREKKESFPLTVTSAQKNPTAFYLCASSMVALILGRHSNQPQHFGDGTRLSIL.

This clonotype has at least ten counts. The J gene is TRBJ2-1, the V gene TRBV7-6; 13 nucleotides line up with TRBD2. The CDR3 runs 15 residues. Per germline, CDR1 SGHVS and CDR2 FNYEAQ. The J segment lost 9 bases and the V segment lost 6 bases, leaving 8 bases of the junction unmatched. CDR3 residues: CASRSLAGGEGEQFF. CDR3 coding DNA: TGTGCCAGCAGATCACTAGCGGGGGGGGAAGGTGAGCAGTTCTTC.

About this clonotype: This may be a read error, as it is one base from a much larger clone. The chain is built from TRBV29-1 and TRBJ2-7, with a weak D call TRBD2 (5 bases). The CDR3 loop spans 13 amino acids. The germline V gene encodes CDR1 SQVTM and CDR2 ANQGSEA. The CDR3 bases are TGCAGCGTACCAAAATTGGATAGCGACGAGCAGTGCTTC. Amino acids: CSVPKLDSDEQCF.

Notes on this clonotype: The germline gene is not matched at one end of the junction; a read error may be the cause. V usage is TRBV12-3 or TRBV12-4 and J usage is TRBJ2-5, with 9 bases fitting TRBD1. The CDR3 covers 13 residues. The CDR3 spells CAGSHRGRETQYF. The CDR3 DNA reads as TGTGCCGGCAGTCACAGGGGGCGAGAGACCCAGTACTTC.

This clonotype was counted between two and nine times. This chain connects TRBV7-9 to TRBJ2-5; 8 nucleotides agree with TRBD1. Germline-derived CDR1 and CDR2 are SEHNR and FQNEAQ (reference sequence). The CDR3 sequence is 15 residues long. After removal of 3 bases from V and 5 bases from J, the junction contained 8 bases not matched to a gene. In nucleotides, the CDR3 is TGTGCCAGCAGCTTCCGACAGGGGCCAGAGGAGACCCAGTACTTC. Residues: CASSFRQGPEETQYF.

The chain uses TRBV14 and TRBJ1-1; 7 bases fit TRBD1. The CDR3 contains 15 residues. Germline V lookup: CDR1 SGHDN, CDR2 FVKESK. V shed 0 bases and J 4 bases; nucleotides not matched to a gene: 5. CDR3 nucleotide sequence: TGTGCCAGCAGCCAAGACACCGACAGGGCCACTGAAGCTTTCTTT. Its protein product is CASSQDTDRATEAFF. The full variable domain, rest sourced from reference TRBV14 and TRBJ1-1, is EAGVTQFPSHSVIEKGQTVTLRCDPISGHDNLYWYRRVMGKEIKFLLHFVKESKQDESGMPNNRFLAERTGGTYSTLKVQPAELEDSGVYFCASSQDTDRATEAFFGQGTRLTVV.

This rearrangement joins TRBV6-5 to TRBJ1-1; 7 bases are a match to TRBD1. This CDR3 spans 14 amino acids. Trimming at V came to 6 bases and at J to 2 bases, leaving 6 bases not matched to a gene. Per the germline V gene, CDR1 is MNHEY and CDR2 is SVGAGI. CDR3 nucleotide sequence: TGTGCCAGCAGACCGACAGGGTTTAACACTGAAGCTTTCTTT. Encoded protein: CASRPTGFNTEAFF.

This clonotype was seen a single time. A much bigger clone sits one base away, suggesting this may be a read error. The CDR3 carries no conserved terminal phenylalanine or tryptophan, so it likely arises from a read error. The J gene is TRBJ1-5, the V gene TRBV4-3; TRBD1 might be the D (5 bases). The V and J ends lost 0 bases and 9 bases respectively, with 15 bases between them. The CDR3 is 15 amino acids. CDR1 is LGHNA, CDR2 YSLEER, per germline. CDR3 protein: CASSQDWGGARPQHS. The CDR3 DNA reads TGCGCCAGCAGCCAAGATTGGGGGGGAGCGAGGCCCCAGCATTCT.

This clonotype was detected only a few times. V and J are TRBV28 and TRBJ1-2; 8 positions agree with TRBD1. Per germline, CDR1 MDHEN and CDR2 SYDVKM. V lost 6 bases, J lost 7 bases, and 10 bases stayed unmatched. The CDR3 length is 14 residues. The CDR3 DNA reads TGTGCCAGCAGATGGAGACAGGGGAGGAGTGGCTACACCTTC. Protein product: CASRWRQGRSGYTF.

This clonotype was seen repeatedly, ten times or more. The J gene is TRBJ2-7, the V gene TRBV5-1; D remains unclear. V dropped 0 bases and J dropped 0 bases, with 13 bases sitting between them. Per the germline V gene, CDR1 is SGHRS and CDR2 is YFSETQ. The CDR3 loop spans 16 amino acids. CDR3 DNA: TGCGCCAGCAGCTTGGGGCAGGCAAGGATCTCCTACGAGCAGTACTTC. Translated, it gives CASSLGQARISYEQYF.

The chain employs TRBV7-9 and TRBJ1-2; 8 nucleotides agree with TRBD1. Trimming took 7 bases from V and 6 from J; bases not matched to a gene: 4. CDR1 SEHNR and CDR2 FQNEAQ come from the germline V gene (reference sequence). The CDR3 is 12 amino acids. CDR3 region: CASTQQGDGYTF. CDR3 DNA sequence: TGTGCCAGCACGCAACAGGGGGATGGCTACACCTTC.

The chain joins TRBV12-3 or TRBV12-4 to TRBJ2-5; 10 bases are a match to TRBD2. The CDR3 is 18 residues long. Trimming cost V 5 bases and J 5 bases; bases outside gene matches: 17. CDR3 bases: TGTGCCAGCAGTGCCCTCTTTAGCGGGGGGAGGCTGGGGGAGACCCAGTACTTC. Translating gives CASSALFSGGRLGETQYF.

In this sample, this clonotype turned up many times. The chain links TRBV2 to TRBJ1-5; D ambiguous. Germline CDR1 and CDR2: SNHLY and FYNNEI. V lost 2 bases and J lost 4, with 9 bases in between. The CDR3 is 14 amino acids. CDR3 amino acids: CASSEWGDNQPQHF. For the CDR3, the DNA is TGTGCCAGCAGTGAATGGGGAGATAATCAGCCCCAGCATTTT. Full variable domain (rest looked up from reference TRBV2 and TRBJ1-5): EPEVTQTPSHQVTQMGQEVILRCVPISNHLYFYWYRQILGQKVEFLVSFYNNEISEKSEIFDDQFSVERPDGSNFTLKIRSTKLEDSAMYFCASSEWGDNQPQHFGDGTRLSIL.

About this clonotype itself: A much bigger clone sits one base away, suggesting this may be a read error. The CDR3 reads CACSVTGNTEAFF. The DNA of the CDR3 is TGTGCCTGCAGTGTCACAGGGAACACTGAAGCTTTCTTT. This rearrangement joins TRBV2 to TRBJ1-1, with a possible D match to TRBD1 (5 bases). The CDR3 is made up of 13 amino acids. The germline V gene has CDR1 SNHLY and CDR2 FYNNEI.

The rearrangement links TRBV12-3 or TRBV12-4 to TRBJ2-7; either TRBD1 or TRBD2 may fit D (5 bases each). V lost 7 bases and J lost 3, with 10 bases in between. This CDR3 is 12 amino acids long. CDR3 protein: CASIGDGYEQYF. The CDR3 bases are TGTGCCAGCATCGGGGACGGCTACGAGCAGTACTTC.

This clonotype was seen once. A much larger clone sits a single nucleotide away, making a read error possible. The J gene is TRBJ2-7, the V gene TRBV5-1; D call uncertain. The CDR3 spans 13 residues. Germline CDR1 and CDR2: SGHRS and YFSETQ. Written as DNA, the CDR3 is TGCGCCAGCGGCTTGCCCGGAAACTACGAGCAGTACTTC. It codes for CASGLPGNYEQYF.

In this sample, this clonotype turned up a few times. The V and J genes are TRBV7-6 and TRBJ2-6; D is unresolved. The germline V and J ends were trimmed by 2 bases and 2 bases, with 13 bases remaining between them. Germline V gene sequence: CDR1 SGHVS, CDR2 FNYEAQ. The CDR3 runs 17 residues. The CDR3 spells CASSLPTTQTGANVLTF. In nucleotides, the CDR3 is TGTGCCAGCAGCTTACCAACAACTCAAACTGGGGCCAACGTCCTGACTTTC.

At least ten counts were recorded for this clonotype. The DNA for the CDR3 is TGCAGCGTTGACCCTAGCGGGGGGGCAGATACGCAGTATTTT. Protein: CSVDPSGGADTQYF. This sequence joins TRBV29-1 and TRBJ2-3, with TRBD2 matching over 12 bases. This CDR3 spans 14 amino acids. Trimming removed 3 bases from V and 4 bases from J; junction bases left unmatched: 2. Per the germline V gene, CDR1 is SQVTM and CDR2 is ANQGSEA.

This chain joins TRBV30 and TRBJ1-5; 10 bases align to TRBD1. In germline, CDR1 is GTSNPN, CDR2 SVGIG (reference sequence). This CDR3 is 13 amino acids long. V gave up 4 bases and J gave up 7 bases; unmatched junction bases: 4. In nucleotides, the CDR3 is TGTGCCTGGAAGGGACAGGGGAAACAGCCCCAGCATTTT. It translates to CAWKGQGKQPQHF.

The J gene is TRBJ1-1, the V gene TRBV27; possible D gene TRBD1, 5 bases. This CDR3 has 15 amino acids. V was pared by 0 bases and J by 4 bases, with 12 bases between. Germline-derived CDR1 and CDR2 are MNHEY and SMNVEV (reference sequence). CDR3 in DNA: TGTGCCAGCAGTTTATCTGTTGGGGGGTTCACTGAAGCTTTCTTT. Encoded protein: CASSLSVGGFTEAFF.

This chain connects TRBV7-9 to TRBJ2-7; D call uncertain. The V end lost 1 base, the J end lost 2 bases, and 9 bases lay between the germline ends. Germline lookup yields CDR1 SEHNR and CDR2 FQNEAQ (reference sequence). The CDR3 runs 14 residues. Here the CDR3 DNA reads TGTGCCAGCAGCTTAGGTCCTAGAGCCTACGAGCAGTACTTC. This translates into CASSLGPRAYEQYF.

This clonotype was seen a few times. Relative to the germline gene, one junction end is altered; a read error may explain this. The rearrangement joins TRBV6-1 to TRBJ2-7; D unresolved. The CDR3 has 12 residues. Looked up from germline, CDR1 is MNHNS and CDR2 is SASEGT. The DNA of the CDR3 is TGTGCCAGCAGGGAAGTAGCCTACGAGCAGTACTTC. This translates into CASREVAYEQYF.

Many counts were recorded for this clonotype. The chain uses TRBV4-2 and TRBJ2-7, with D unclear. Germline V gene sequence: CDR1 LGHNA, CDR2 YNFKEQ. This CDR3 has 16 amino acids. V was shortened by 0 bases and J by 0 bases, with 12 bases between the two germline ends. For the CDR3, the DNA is TGTGCCAGCAGCCAAGATCCAGGTTCGAGCTCCTACGAGCAGTACTTC. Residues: CASSQDPGSSSYEQYF.

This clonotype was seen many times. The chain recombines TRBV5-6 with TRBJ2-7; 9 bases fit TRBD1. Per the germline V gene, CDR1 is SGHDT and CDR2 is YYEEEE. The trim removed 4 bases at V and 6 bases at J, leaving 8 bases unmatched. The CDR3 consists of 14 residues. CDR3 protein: CASSQGTGSAEQYF. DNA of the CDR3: TGTGCCAGCAGCCAAGGGACAGGGTCAGCCGAGCAGTACTTC.